One sample yielded the 21 T cell receptor beta chains listed below, sequenced in a study of cytomegalovirus exposure and HLA in healthy donors. The PCR had 60 Vbeta and 13 Jbeta primers. The assay was immunoSEQ multiplex PCR, and TCRdb's table has in-frame clones only and misses some. The table shows some 90,000 clones, with more than 75% occurring only once. The source material was PBMCs. Receptors originate from a human donor in good health.

This chain links TRBV30 with TRBJ1-5; D possibly corresponds to TRBD1 (5 bases). In germline, CDR1 is GTSNPN, CDR2 SVGIG (reference sequence). The CDR3 is 15 amino acids. V was cut by 0 bases and J by 7 bases, with 16 bases left in between. The DNA of the CDR3 is TGTGCCTGGAGTGTACAAGGAGGGGTGGGACAGCCCCAGCATTTT. Translated, it gives CAWSVQGGVGQPQHF.

The V gene is TRBV7-2, the J gene TRBJ1-2; tentatively, D is TRBD1 (5 bases). Per germline, CDR1 SGHTA and CDR2 FQGNSA. The CDR3 totals 17 residues. Trimming removed 1 base at V and 0 bases at J, with 15 bases between. Here the CDR3 reads CASSLGVGRTANYGYTF. The CDR3 bases are TGTGCCAGCAGCTTAGGAGTGGGGCGGACGGCTAACTATGGCTACACCTTC.

The V and J genes are TRBV5-1 and TRBJ2-3; D unclear. In germline, CDR1 is SGHRS, CDR2 YFSETQ. The V end was cut by 0 bases, the J end by 6 bases, with 11 bases between. The CDR3 covers 14 residues. CDR3 nucleotide sequence: TGCGCCAGCAGCTTGGGCTCTAAGAGGGATACGCAGTATTTT. It specifies CASSLGSKRDTQYF.

The chain carries TRBV27 and TRBJ2-1, with D possibly being TRBD2 (5 bases). Per the germline V gene, CDR1 is MNHEY and CDR2 is SMNVEV (reference sequence). The V end lost 6 bases, the J end lost 0 bases, and 12 bases lay between the germline ends. The CDR3 has 15 amino acids. CDR3 residues: CASSQLESSYNEQFF. The CDR3 DNA is TGTGCCAGCAGCCAACTAGAGTCCTCCTACAATGAGCAGTTCTTC.

V is TRBV4-2 and J is TRBJ1-2, with TRBD1 matching over 7 bases. V dropped 4 bases and J dropped 3; count of bases not matched to a gene: 2. The CDR3 runs 13 residues. The germline V gene has CDR1 LGHNA and CDR2 YNFKEQ. The CDR3 bases are TGTGCCAGCAGCCGCACAGGGGACTATGGCTACACCTTC. Translating gives CASSRTGDYGYTF.

The genes are TRBV28 and TRBJ1-3; D not resolved. CDR3 length equals 15 residues. V was trimmed by 11 bases and J by 3 bases, leaving 20 bases between them. Germline CDR1 reads MDHEN; CDR2 reads SYDVKM. CDR3 in DNA: TGTGCCCCGGGGAGACTGCATGGATGTGGAAACACCATATATTTT. This sequence encodes CAPGRLHGCGNTIYF.

J is TRBJ2-5 and V is TRBV7-6, with TRBD2 as a possible D gene (6 bases). Germline lookup yields CDR1 SGHVS and CDR2 FNYEAQ. The length of the CDR3 is 15 residues. Trimming removed 5 bases at V and 2 bases at J, with 15 bases between. The CDR3: CASSPGVVGQETQYF. The CDR3 DNA follows: TGTGCCAGCAGCCCGGGGGTGGTGGGGCAAGAGACCCAGTACTTC.

The chain joins TRBV4-1 to TRBJ2-7, with TRBD2 matching 12 bases. The V segment lost 2 bases and the J segment 6 bases; nucleotides outside the gene matches: 2. The CDR3 runs to 14 residues. In germline, CDR1 is MGHRA, CDR2 YSYEKL. The CDR3 DNA reads TGCGCCAGCAGCCAACGACTAGCGGGGGTCGAGCAGTACTTC. It translates to CASSQRLAGVEQYF.

The genes are TRBV6-5 and TRBJ2-5, with 9 nucleotides matching TRBD1. With V trimmed by 10 bases and J by 1 base, 10 bases remained unmatched. Germline loops: CDR1 MNHEY, CDR2 SVGAGI. The CDR3 covers 15 residues. CDR3 bases: TGTGCCACAAAGAGGGACAGGGCCTTCCAAGAGACCCAGTACTTC. Amino acids: CATKRDRAFQETQYF.

The chain has TRBV6-5 and TRBJ2-7; 8 nucleotides line up with TRBD1. The CDR3 contains 15 residues. With V trimmed by 4 bases and J by 2 bases, 7 bases remained unmatched. Per germline, CDR1 MNHEY and CDR2 SVGAGI. Written as DNA, the CDR3 is TGTGCCAGCAGTTTCCCGGACAGGGTGACCTACGAGCAGTACTTC. The encoded protein is CASSFPDRVTYEQYF.

The J gene is TRBJ1-2, the V gene TRBV9, with D unclear. The CDR3 runs to 13 residues. Between the trimmed V and J ends, which lost 0 bases and 6 bases, there was a span of 9 bases. The V gene's germline CDR1 is SGDLS and CDR2 YYNGEE. CDR3 loop: CASSVAPSDGYTF. The CDR3 bases are TGTGCCAGCAGCGTAGCTCCCAGCGATGGCTACACCTTC. Filled out from reference TRBV9 and TRBJ1-2, the complete variable domain reads DSGVTQTPKHLITATGQRVTLRCSPRSGDLSVYWYQQSLDQGLQFLIQYYNGEERAKGNILERFSAQQFPDLHSELNLSSLELGDSALYFCASSVAPSDGYTFGSGTRLTVV.

The V call is TRBV7-3, the J call TRBJ2-5; TRBD2 matches 9 bases. Germline V CDR1 and CDR2: SGHTA, FQGTGA. V shed 5 bases and J 5 bases; nucleotides not matched to a gene: 12. The CDR3 totals 16 residues. CDR3 loop: CASSAVGAGGPETQYF. DNA for the CDR3: TGTGCCAGCAGCGCCGTCGGGGCGGGGGGGCCCGAGACCCAGTACTTC.

This clone has only one observation. The V gene is TRBV11-2, the J gene TRBJ2-2; maybe TRBD2 (7 bases). V was cut by 7 bases and J by 5 bases, with 20 bases left in between. CDR1 is SGHAT and CDR2 is FQNNGV in the germline V gene. The CDR3 extends over 16 amino acids. The CDR3 DNA reads TGTGCCAGCACCCCGGGCCGGGGGGCGCGTACCGGGGAGCTGTTTTTT. Translation gives CASTPGRGARTGELFF.

The count of this clone is one. The chain uses TRBV7-8 and TRBJ1-2, with 11 bases lining up with TRBD1. This CDR3 has 15 residues. The V gene's germline CDR1 is SGHVS and CDR2 FQNEAQ. V was pared by 5 bases and J by 6 bases, with 8 bases of the junction left unmatched. CDR3 in DNA: TGTGCCAGCAGCGCAACGGGACAGGGGGGCCATGGCTACACCTTC. It specifies CASSATGQGGHGYTF.

The rearrangement uses TRBV15 and TRBJ2-7, with D possibly matching TRBD2 (7 bases). The CDR3 length is 16 residues. Trimming cost V 5 bases and J 0 bases, with 17 bases left between them. Germline assignment: CDR1 LNHNV and CDR2 YYDKDF (reference sequence). The CDR3 region is CATSGGGLTSSYEQYF. The CDR3 DNA reads TGTGCCACCAGCGGAGGGGGACTAACGAGCTCCTACGAGCAGTACTTC. Drawing the rest from reference TRBV15 and TRBJ2-7, the complete variable domain is DAMVIQNPRYQVTQFGKPVTLSCSQTLNHNVMYWYQQKSSQAPKLLFHYYDKDFNNEADTPDNFQSRRPNTSFCFLDIRSPGLGDTAMYLCATSGGGLTSSYEQYFGPGTRLTVT.

V usage is TRBV11-2 and J usage is TRBJ1-4, with D possibly matching TRBD1 (5 bases). The germline CDR1 and CDR2 sequences are SGHAT and FQNNGV. Trimming took off 6 bases at V and 4 bases at J, with 18 bases between the two ends. The CDR3 totals 16 residues. CDR3 region: CASRPSVGGVNEKLFF. CDR3 DNA sequence: TGTGCCAGCAGACCTAGCGTGGGGGGGGTTAATGAAAAACTGTTTTTT.

The chain uses TRBV7-7 and TRBJ1-1; D gene ambiguous. Trimming pared 5 bases from V and 4 bases from J, leaving 14 bases between. The CDR3 is made up of 14 amino acids. CDR1 is SSHAT and CDR2 is FNYEAQ in the germline V gene (reference sequence). The CDR3 reads CASSPAELATEAFF. In DNA form, the CDR3 reads TGTGCCAGCAGCCCGGCGGAGTTGGCCACTGAAGCTTTCTTT.

This chain uses TRBV7-2 with TRBJ2-5; the match to TRBD2 covers 9 bases. CDR3 length equals 16 residues. With V trimmed by 5 bases and J by 7 bases, 14 bases remained unmatched. Looked up from germline, CDR1 is SGHTA and CDR2 is FQGNSA. CDR3 loop: CASSAPRAGGPGTQYF. CDR3 nucleotide sequence: TGTGCCAGCAGCGCCCCACGGGCGGGAGGGCCGGGGACCCAGTACTTC.

The V call is TRBV7-2, the J call TRBJ2-1; 10 bases are shared with TRBD2. The CDR3 consists of 15 residues. Unmatched junction bases numbered 8, after V lost 5 bases and J lost 7 bases. The germline CDR1 and CDR2 sequences are SGHTA and FQGNSA. CDR3 nucleotides: TGTGCCAGCAGCCCCGCTAGCGGGAGTTGGAATGAGCAGTTCTTC. It is translated as CASSPASGSWNEQFF.

The chain uses TRBV9 and TRBJ2-1; D perhaps matches TRBD1 (6 bases). Germline V CDR1 and CDR2: SGDLS, YYNGEE. The CDR3 has 15 amino acids. V was trimmed by 4 bases and J by 4 bases, leaving 15 bases between them. This chain's CDR3 is CASSPYGDKYNEQFF. The DNA of the CDR3 is TGTGCCAGCAGCCCCTATGGGGACAAGTACAATGAGCAGTTCTTC.

CDR3: CASSGRGRRDGYTF. CDR3 DNA sequence: TGTGCCAGCAGTGGCAGGGGGCGGAGAGATGGCTACACCTTC. The V call is TRBV6-5, the J call TRBJ1-2; 8 bases are shared with TRBD1. The J segment lost 6 bases and the V segment lost 5 bases, leaving 8 bases of the junction unmatched. The CDR3 covers 14 residues. Germline values: CDR1 MNHEY, CDR2 SVGAGI.